There are many counts of the clone carrying this TCR beta chain. Its specificity is not known. Assembly of TCR beta libraries relied on iRepertoire HTBI primers together with Arm-PCR of CDR3 regions. MiXCR, run by TCRdb on the multiplex PCR reads, gives a single entry per CDR3 protein. The sample comprises some 420,000 distinct CDR3 sequences, under 25% of which are singletons, and around 13% rests with the top ten. Noted time point: persistent/refractory GD, antithyroid drugs over 5 years with positive TRAb. RNA extracted from PBMCs served as the sequencing template. In each case, Graves' disease was diagnosed per American Thyroid Association guidelines. Tubes containing EDTA received 8 to 9.5 milliliters of drawn peripheral blood. This record belongs to a study of regulatory T cells in long-lasting Graves disease. Study-level results: In persistent patients, shared public clonotypes (under 3,000) outnumbered those in new patients (966).

V dropped 2 bases and J dropped 0 bases, with 13 bases sitting between them. The germline gives CDR1 SEHNR, CDR2 FQNEAQ (reference sequence). CDR3 size: 16 residues. The J gene is TRBJ2-5, the V gene TRBV7-9; maybe TRBD2 (5 bases). This receptor was taken from a female donor with Graves disease. The sample in question was peripheral blood mononuclear cells (PBMCs), obtained when the disease was refractory, from a patient treated with antithyroid drugs. The CDR3 protein is CASSLFKRSYQETQYF. As DNA, the CDR3 is TGTGCCAGCAGCTTATTTAAGCGGAGTTACCAAGAGACCCAGTACTTC.